Presented here are 28 T cell receptor beta chains from one specimen sequenced in a study of blood T cell repertoires in COVID-19. Sequencing used immunoSEQ multiplex PCR; TCRdb keeps in-frame clones, though not all of them. Of roughly 100,000 clones listed, 70% to 85% are singletons. The sample was peripheral blood. Receptors were obtained from a woman aged 55 to 70 with acute or convalescent COVID-19.

This chain uses TRBV6-5 with TRBJ2-7; TRBD1 agrees at 9 bases. Germline CDR1 MNHEY, CDR2 SVGAGI. The CDR3 is made up of 15 amino acids. Trimming took 6 bases from V and 3 from J; bases not matched to a gene: 9. The CDR3 protein is CASRQQGAGSYEQYF. CDR3 DNA: TGTGCCAGCAGGCAACAGGGGGCTGGCAGCTACGAGCAGTACTTC.

The V call is TRBV6-5, the J call TRBJ1-1; the D is unclear. The CDR3 length is 12 residues. Germline V gene data show CDR1 as MNHEY and CDR2 as SVGAGI. V gave up 0 bases and J gave up 8 bases, with 7 bases separating them. CDR3 region: CASSYSGREAFF. The CDR3 DNA reads as TGTGCCAGCAGTTACTCGGGGAGGGAAGCTTTCTTT.

This clone was seen once. The J gene is TRBJ2-1, the V gene TRBV7-9; 11 nucleotides agree with TRBD1. The CDR3 contains 15 residues. Germline loops: CDR1 SEHNR, CDR2 FQNEAQ (reference sequence). With V trimmed by 8 bases and J by 7 bases, 10 bases remained unmatched. CDR3 amino acids: CASAEGTGGWNEQFF. Written as DNA, the CDR3 is TGTGCCAGCGCCGAAGGGACAGGGGGTTGGAATGAGCAGTTCTTC. Variable domain in full (rest from reference TRBV7-9 and TRBJ2-1): DTGVSQNPRHKITKRGQNVTFRCDPISEHNRLYWYRQTLGQGPEFLTYFQNEAQLEKSRLLSDRFSAERPKGSFSTLEIQRTEQGDSAMYLCASAEGTGGWNEQFFGPGTRLTVL.

This sequence joins TRBV14 and TRBJ1-1, with a tentative D call TRBD1 (6 bases). The germline CDR1 and CDR2 sequences are SGHDN and FVKESK. Trimming shortened V by 1 base and J by 3 bases, and 15 bases separated the two germline ends. The CDR3 spans 16 residues. In DNA form, the CDR3 reads TGTGCCAGCAGCCAAGGGGCCAGGGGTGGTTACACTGAAGCTTTCTTT. This codes for CASSQGARGGYTEAFF. The full variable domain, rest sourced from reference TRBV14 and TRBJ1-1, is EAGVTQFPSHSVIEKGQTVTLRCDPISGHDNLYWYRRVMGKEIKFLLHFVKESKQDESGMPNNRFLAERTGGTYSTLKVQPAELEDSGVYFCASSQGARGGYTEAFFGQGTRLTVV.

The chain combines TRBV5-1 with TRBJ2-2; 9 bases fit TRBD2. J lost 3 bases, V lost 6 bases, and 6 bases had no gene match. Looked up from germline, CDR1 is SGHRS and CDR2 is YFSETQ. The CDR3 consists of 15 residues. CDR3 DNA: TGCGCCAGCAAGGTATCTAGCGGGGACACCGGGGAGCTGTTTTTT. Encoded protein: CASKVSSGDTGELFF.

The chain links TRBV10-3 to TRBJ1-4, with a possible D match to TRBD1 (5 bases). The V gene's germline CDR1 is ENHRY and CDR2 SYGVKD. The CDR3 spans 15 residues. V was pared by 2 bases and J by 0 bases, with 7 bases between. The CDR3 reads CAISEGGATNEKLFF. The CDR3 nucleotides are TGTGCCATCAGTGAGGGGGGGGCAACTAATGAAAAACTGTTTTTT.

V gene TRBV24-1 combines with J gene TRBJ2-5; TRBD1 matches 7 bases. V lost 4 bases, J lost 5 bases, and 3 bases stayed unmatched. This CDR3 comprises 13 residues. Germline assignment: CDR1 KGHDR and CDR2 SFDVKD. For the CDR3, the DNA is TGTGCCACCAGTGACTACAGGGGCGAGACCCAGTACTTC. This codes for CATSDYRGETQYF.

The chain employs TRBV20-1 and TRBJ2-7, with a possible D match to TRBD2 (5 bases). Trimming removed 6 bases at V and 8 bases at J, with 14 bases between. In germline, CDR1 is DFQATT, CDR2 SNEGSKA (reference sequence). This CDR3 spans 11 amino acids. This CDR3 is CSAHLGVQQYF. CDR3 DNA sequence: TGCAGTGCCCATCTCGGGGTTCAGCAGTACTTC.

The CDR3 is CASSTSPGQGAGGTEAFF. In nucleotides, the CDR3 is TGTGCCAGCTCAACCAGTCCGGGACAGGGCGCGGGTGGCACTGAAGCTTTCTTT. The chain combines TRBV18 with TRBJ1-1, with 9 positions matching TRBD1. V dropped 5 bases and J dropped 4; count of bases not matched to a gene: 17. Per the germline V gene, CDR1 is KGHSH and CDR2 is LQKENI. CDR3 length: 18 amino acids.

This clone has just one count. The rearrangement links TRBV5-1 to TRBJ2-7; 9 nucleotides match TRBD2. Germline CDR1 reads SGHRS; CDR2 reads YFSETQ. After removal of 4 bases from V and 3 bases from J, the junction contained 20 bases not matched to a gene. The length of the CDR3 is 19 residues. The CDR3 DNA follows: TGCGCCAGCAGCACCTACCGGGGTGTACTGGCGGGAGGGTACTACGAGCAGTACTTC. Translated, it gives CASSTYRGVLAGGYYEQYF.

The J gene is TRBJ2-3, the V gene TRBV29-1; unclear D gene. The CDR3 has 14 amino acids. V was trimmed by 4 bases and J by 4 bases, leaving 15 bases between them. Germline CDR1 is SQVTM and CDR2 is ANQGSEA. The CDR3 sequence: CSVGLTAQADTQYF. The CDR3 nucleotides read TGCAGCGTTGGGTTAACAGCACAAGCAGATACGCAGTATTTT.

The rearrangement joins TRBV5-1 to TRBJ2-1, with 11 positions matching TRBD2. CDR1 is SGHRS and CDR2 is YFSETQ in the germline V gene. The CDR3 sequence is 16 residues long. V shed 3 bases and J 3 bases; nucleotides not matched to a gene: 5. In DNA, the CDR3 is TGCGCCAGCAGCTATAGCGGGAGGGGGGACTACAATGAGCAGTTCTTC. This translates into CASSYSGRGDYNEQFF.

This chain uses TRBV5-1 with TRBJ2-1; 9 nucleotides match TRBD2. This CDR3 contains 15 residues. Germline V CDR1 and CDR2: SGHRS, YFSETQ. After removal of 6 bases from V and 6 bases from J, the junction contained 10 bases not matched to a gene. The CDR3 DNA sequence: TGCGCCAGCAAACCCGAGGGCGGGAGGGGCAATGAGCAGTTCTTC. Protein product: CASKPEGGRGNEQFF.

This rearrangement joins TRBV6-6 to TRBJ1-1; D gene ambiguous. The germline V gene encodes CDR1 MNHNY and CDR2 SVGAGI (reference sequence). The V gene lost 6 bases and the J gene lost 1 base, with 9 bases spanning the gap. CDR3 length equals 13 residues. Written as DNA, the CDR3 is TGTGCCAGCAGCCCCCGGGAGAACACTGAAGCTTTCTTT. Protein: CASSPRENTEAFF.

V and J are TRBV7-2 and TRBJ1-1; 9 nucleotides match TRBD1. Germline V lookup: CDR1 SGHTA, CDR2 FQGNSA. V was clipped by 4 bases and J by 4 bases; unmatched bases: 7. The CDR3 contains 15 residues. This CDR3 is CASSSRTGEGTEAFF. CDR3 DNA: TGTGCCAGCAGCTCCAGGACAGGGGAGGGCACTGAAGCTTTCTTT. Filled out from reference TRBV7-2 and TRBJ1-1, the complete variable domain reads GAGVSQSPSNKVTEKGKDVELRCDPISGHTALYWYRQSLGQGLEFLIYFQGNSAPDKSGLPSDRFSAERTGGSVSTLTIQRTQQEDSAVYLCASSSRTGEGTEAFFGQGTRLTVV.

V usage is TRBV29-1 and J usage is TRBJ1-1, with TRBD1 as a possible D gene (5 bases). The germline V and J ends were trimmed by 0 bases and 5 bases, with 13 bases remaining between them. The germline V gene has CDR1 SQVTM and CDR2 ANQGSEA. This CDR3 is built from 14 residues. CDR3: CSVEDLRGSTEAFF. The CDR3 DNA is TGCAGCGTTGAAGATTTGCGGGGGTCAACTGAAGCTTTCTTT.

CDR3 amino acids: CASSLLTGAAYNEQFF. The CDR3 DNA is TGCGCCAGCAGCCTGCTGACAGGGGCAGCGTACAATGAGCAGTTCTTC. This sequence joins TRBV5-1 and TRBJ2-1, with TRBD1 matching over 8 bases. The CDR3 is 16 amino acids. CDR1 and CDR2 from the germline V gene are SGHRS and YFSETQ. Trimming removed 4 bases from V and 4 bases from J; junction bases left unmatched: 10.

The CDR3 region has the DNA TGTGCCATCAGTGGACAGGGGGTCACCGGGGAGCTGTTTTTT. Amino acid sequence: CAISGQGVTGELFF. This sequence joins TRBV10-3 and TRBJ2-2; 9 bases fit TRBD1. The germline V gene encodes CDR1 ENHRY and CDR2 SYGVKD. This CDR3 region has 14 residues. Unmatched junction bases numbered 1, after V lost 4 bases and J lost 4 bases.

The chain couples TRBV5-1 to TRBJ1-5; D is unresolved. Germline V lookup: CDR1 SGHRS, CDR2 YFSETQ. The CDR3 contains 15 residues. The V gene lost 4 bases and the J gene lost 4 bases, with 15 bases spanning the gap. The CDR3 DNA reads as TGCGCCAGCAGCCAGACGGGTCTCGGGAATCAGCCCCAGCATTTT. This codes for CASSQTGLGNQPQHF.

The chain employs TRBV27 and TRBJ2-1; 7 nucleotides agree with TRBD2. J gave up 9 bases and V 3 bases, and 2 bases lay outside the gene matches. The CDR3 spans 12 residues. Germline loops: CDR1 MNHEY, CDR2 SMNVEV (reference sequence). The CDR3 coding sequence is TGTGCCAGCAGTTTGGTAGCGGGTGAGCAGTTCTTC. Translation: CASSLVAGEQFF.

The V and J genes are TRBV28 and TRBJ2-1; possibly TRBD2 for D (6 bases). The germline CDR1 and CDR2 sequences are MDHEN and SYDVKM. The V end was cut by 7 bases, the J end by 4 bases, with 8 bases between. The CDR3 length is 12 residues. CDR3 nucleotide sequence: TGTGCCAGCACCGCGGGGTACAATGAGCAGTTCTTC. The encoded protein is CASTAGYNEQFF.

The chain recombines TRBV5-1 with TRBJ2-6; no clear D gene. The CDR3 loop spans 16 amino acids. CDR1 and CDR2 (germline): SGHRS, YFSETQ. V was clipped by 5 bases and J by 0 bases, with 12 bases between them. The CDR3 nucleotides read TGCGCCAGCAGATCTCCCCTGGCCTCTGGGGCCAACGTCCTGACTTTC. Translation: CASRSPLASGANVLTF.

This clone was detected a few times. The chain couples TRBV5-5 to TRBJ2-7; 11 bases line up with TRBD2. Germline CDR1 reads SGHKS; CDR2 reads YYEKEE (reference sequence). This CDR3 spans 18 amino acids. Trimming at V came to 6 bases and at J to 7 bases, leaving 21 bases not matched to a gene. The CDR3 sequence is CASTPGLAGGRFVGEQYF. DNA of the CDR3: TGTGCCAGCACCCCAGGGCTAGCGGGGGGCCGATTCGTAGGGGAGCAGTACTTC.

V gene TRBV4-2 combines with J gene TRBJ2-7, with 11 nucleotides matching TRBD2. Germline trimming cut 3 bases from V and 3 bases from J; bases unmatched to any gene: 4. Germline V CDR1 and CDR2: LGHNA, YNFKEQ. The CDR3 length is 15 residues. In DNA form, the CDR3 reads TGTGCCAGCAGCCAGGGGACTAGCGGCCTCTACGAGCAGTACTTC. Translation: CASSQGTSGLYEQYF.

The rearrangement joins TRBV10-3 to TRBJ1-2; tentative D call: TRBD1 (5 bases). The length of the CDR3 is 9 residues. Germline CDR1 reads ENHRY; CDR2 reads SYGVKD. This CDR3 is CASGTDYTF. CDR3 bases: TGTGCGAGCGGGACGGACTACACCTTC.

On this clone: This sample also contains other DNA sequences that code for the same CDR3. This chain uses TRBV6-5 with TRBJ2-7; a weak D match, TRBD2 (5 bases). Trimming took 6 bases from V and 3 from J, leaving 9 bases between them. Germline V gene data show CDR1 as MNHEY and CDR2 as SVGAGI. The CDR3 runs 12 residues. The CDR3 loop is CASSPGGYEQYF. DNA of the CDR3: TGTGCCAGCAGCCCCGGAGGCTACGAGCAGTACTTC.

This rearrangement joins TRBV24-1 to TRBJ2-7; D remains unclear. This CDR3 is 13 amino acids long. Germline CDR1 reads KGHDR; CDR2 reads SFDVKD. Trimming cost V 4 bases and J 5 bases, with 11 bases left between them. The CDR3 sequence: CATSEGRPHEQYF. In nucleotides, the CDR3 is TGTGCCACCAGTGAAGGCAGGCCCCACGAGCAGTACTTC.

The chain employs TRBV7-8 and TRBJ1-5; no firm D call. Germline values: CDR1 SGHVS, CDR2 FQNEAQ. V lost 1 base and J lost 2, with 12 bases in between. The CDR3 runs to 16 residues. The DNA of the CDR3 is TGTGCCAGCAGCTTAGAGGCAGCCCGGGGCAATCAGCCCCAGCATTTT. Protein sequence: CASSLEAARGNQPQHF.